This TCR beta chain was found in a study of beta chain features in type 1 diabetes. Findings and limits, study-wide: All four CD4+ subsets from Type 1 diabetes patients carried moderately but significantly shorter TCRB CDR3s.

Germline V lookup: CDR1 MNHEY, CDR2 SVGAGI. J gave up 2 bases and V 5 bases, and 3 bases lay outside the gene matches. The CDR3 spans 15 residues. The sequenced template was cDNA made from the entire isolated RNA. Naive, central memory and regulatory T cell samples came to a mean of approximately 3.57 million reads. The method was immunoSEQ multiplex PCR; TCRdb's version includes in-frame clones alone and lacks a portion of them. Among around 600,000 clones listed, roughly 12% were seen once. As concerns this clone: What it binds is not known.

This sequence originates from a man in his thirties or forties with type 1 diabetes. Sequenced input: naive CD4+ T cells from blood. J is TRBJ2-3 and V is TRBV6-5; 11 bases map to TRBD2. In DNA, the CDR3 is TGTGCCAGCAGTACACTAGCGGGGGTCACAGATACGCAGTATTTT. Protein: CASSTLAGVTDTQYF.